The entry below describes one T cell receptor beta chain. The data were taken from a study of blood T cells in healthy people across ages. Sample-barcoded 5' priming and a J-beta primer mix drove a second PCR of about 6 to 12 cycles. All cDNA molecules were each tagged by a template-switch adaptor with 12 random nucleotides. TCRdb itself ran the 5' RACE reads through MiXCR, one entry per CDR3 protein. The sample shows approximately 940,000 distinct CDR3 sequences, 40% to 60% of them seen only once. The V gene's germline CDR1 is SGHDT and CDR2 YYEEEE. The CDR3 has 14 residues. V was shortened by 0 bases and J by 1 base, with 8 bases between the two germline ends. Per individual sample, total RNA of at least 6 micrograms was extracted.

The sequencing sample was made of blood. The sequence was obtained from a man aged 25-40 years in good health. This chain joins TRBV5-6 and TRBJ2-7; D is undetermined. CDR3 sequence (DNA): TGTGCCAGCAGCTTGGTCTACAGTTCCTACGAGCAGTACTTC. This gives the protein CASSLVYSSYEQYF.